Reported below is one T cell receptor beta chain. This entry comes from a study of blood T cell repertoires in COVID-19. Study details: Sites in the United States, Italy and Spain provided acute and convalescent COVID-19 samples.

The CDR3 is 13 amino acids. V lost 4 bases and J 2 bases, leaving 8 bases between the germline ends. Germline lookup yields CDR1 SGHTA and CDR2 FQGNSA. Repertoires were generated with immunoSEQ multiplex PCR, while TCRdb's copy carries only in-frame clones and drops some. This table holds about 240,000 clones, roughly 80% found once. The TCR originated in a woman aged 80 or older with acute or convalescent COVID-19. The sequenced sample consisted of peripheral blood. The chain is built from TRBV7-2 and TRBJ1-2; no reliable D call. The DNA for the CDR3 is TGTGCCAGCAGCTACGACACGAACTATGGCTACACCTTC. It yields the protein CASSYDTNYGYTF. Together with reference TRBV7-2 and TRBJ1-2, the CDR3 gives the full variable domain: GAGVSQSPSNKVTEKGKDVELRCDPISGHTALYWYRQSLGQGLEFLIYFQGNSAPDKSGLPSDRFSAERTGGSVSTLTIQRTQQEDSAVYLCASSYDTNYGYTFGSGTRLTVV.